A selection of T cell receptor beta chains follows, all from one sample in a study of blood T cells in healthy people across ages. MiXCR, run by TCRdb on the 5' RACE reads, gives a single entry per CDR3 protein. Of around 1,000,000 distinct CDR3 sequences in the sample, about 23% were seen once. These data are also associated with another study on T cells of mothers and their children.

Sequenced sample: blood. The receptors here all came from a girl aged 2 to 9 in good health. CDR3s leave out the opening cysteine and the closing phenylalanine or tryptophan.

V | length | CDR3
TRBV5-1 | 10 | ASSLDGETQY
TRBV12-3/TRBV12-4 | 11 | AGSLWGSTEAF
TRBV20-1 | 10 | SARGAYNEQF
TRBV14 | 11 | ASRQDGNNEQF
TRBV7-2 | 13 | TSSPGTDLQETQY
TRBV7-2 | 11 | ASSVGAGNTIY
TRBV20-1 | 11 | SARGGGLHEQY
TRBV7-8 | 14 | ASSLRGSGARETQY
TRBV12-3/TRBV12-4 | 14 | ASSFLRTVNTGELF
TRBV20-1 | 12 | SAMKGISKETQY
TRBV20-1 | 12 | SARSSGRGETQY
TRBV24-1 | 14 | ATSDSTKGQSSPLH
TRBV29-1 | 13 | SATGAGRSTGELF
TRBV15 | 14 | ATSRGDEGWGNEQF
TRBV12-3/TRBV12-4 | 14 | ASSLLLAGGRETQY
TRBV15 | 13 | ATSRDRGSSYEQY
TRBV29-1 | 10 | SVLTADYGYT
TRBV29-1 | 13 | SVEDEGTRQFEQY
TRBV3-1 | 13 | ASSREGLAAETQY
TRBV29-1 | 10 | SVRLLGYEQY
TRBV7-2 | 12 | ASRRLAGGFEQY
TRBV15 | 11 | ATSSDRKNIQY
TRBV12-3/TRBV12-4 | 12 | AISLSEGTGELF
TRBV12-3/TRBV12-4 | 12 | ASSSSLGTDTQY
TRBV2 | 13 | ASSGGGDGSGELF
TRBV29-1 | 15 | SVEDFTGGTGNEGAF
TRBV11-2 | 11 | ASSFEGAGEQF
TRBV5-1 | 12 | ASSPEFSGETLY
TRBV6-2/TRBV6-3 | 10 | ASSYSSQPQH
TRBV9 | 12 | ASSASRQGYEQY
TRBV5-6 | 19 | ASSSRWGLAGGLVGADTQY
TRBV19 | 13 | ASSASGGQGDTQY
TRBV3-1 | 11 | ASSLRPEGEQY
TRBV2 | 9 | ASDLNTEAF
TRBV5-1 | 11 | ASSLLDNYEQY